The subject of this entry is one T cell receptor beta chain. Its antigen is as yet unknown. J lost 5 bases, V lost 0 bases, and 12 bases had no gene match. Per the germline V gene, CDR1 is DFQATT and CDR2 is SNEGSKA (reference sequence). This CDR3 spans 18 amino acids. The sample is drawn from a study of T cell repertoires in cytomegalovirus infection. In the study overall: CMV epitopes in the study were HLA-C-restricted (recently identified) and HLA-B-restricted (well studied). CMV infection together with matching HLA type was indicated by public TCR beta signatures.

Findings of the study overall: The cumulative frequency of public TCR beta families identified carriers of CMV plus the relevant HLA.

TCRdb re-called the reads through MiXCR, storing one row per CDR3 protein. The data contain some 310,000 distinct CDR3 sequences, 25% of them singletons. This receptor was taken from a human donor in good health (CMV status not recorded). Some clones in this sample may be carry-over from other donors' samples. V and J are TRBV20-1 and TRBJ2-3; 12 bases line up with TRBD2. The sequences come from cultured PBMCs, collected from culture after CMV antigen stimulation. The CDR3 loop reads CSARDWTSGTAQQDTQYF. CDR3 in DNA: TGCAGTGCTAGAGACTGGACTAGCGGGACTGCACAACAAGATACGCAGTATTTT.